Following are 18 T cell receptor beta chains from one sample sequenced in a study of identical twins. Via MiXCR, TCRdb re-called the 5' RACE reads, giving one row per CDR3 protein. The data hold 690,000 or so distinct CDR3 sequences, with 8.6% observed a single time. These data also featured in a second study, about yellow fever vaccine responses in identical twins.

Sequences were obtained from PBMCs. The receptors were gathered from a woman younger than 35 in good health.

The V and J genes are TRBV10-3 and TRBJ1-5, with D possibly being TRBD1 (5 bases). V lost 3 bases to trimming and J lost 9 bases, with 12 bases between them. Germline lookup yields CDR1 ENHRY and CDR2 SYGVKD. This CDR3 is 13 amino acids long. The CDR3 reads CAISDDSKRPQHF. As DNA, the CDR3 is TGTGCCATCAGTGACGACAGTAAACGGCCCCAGCATTTT.

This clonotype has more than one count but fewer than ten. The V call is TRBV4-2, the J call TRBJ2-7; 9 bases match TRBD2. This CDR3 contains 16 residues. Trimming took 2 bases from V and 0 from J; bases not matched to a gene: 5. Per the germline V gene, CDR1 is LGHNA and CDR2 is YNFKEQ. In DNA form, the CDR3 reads TGTGCCAGCAGCCAAATAGCGGGGGACAGCTCCTACGAGCAGTACTTC. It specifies CASSQIAGDSSYEQYF.

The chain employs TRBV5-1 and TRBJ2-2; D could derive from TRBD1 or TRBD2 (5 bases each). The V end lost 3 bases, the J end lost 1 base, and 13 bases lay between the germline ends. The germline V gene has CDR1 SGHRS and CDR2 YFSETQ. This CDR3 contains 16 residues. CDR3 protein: CASSWGTRKNTGELFF. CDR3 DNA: TGCGCCAGCAGCTGGGGGACCAGGAAGAACACCGGGGAGCTGTTTTTT.

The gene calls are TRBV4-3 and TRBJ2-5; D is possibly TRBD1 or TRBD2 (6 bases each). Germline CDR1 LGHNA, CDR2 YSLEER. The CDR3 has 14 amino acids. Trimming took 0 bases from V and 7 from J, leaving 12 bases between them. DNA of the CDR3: TGCGCCAGCAGCCAAGATGGGGGGCTGGGGACCCAGTACTTC. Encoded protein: CASSQDGGLGTQYF.

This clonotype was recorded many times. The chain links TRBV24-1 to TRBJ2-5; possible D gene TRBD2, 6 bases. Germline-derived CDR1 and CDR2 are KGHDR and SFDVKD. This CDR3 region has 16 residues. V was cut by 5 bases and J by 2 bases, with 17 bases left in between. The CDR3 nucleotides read TGTGCCACCAGTGCCTGGGGTAGCGGTAGTCAAGAGACCCAGTACTTC. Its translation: CATSAWGSGSQETQYF.

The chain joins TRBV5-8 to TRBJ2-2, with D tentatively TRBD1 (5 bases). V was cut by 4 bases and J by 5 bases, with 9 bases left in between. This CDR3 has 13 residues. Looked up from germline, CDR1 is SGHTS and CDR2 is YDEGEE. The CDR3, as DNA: TGTGCCAGCAGCAGCAGGGAAACCGGGGAGCTGTTTTTT. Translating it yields CASSSRETGELFF.

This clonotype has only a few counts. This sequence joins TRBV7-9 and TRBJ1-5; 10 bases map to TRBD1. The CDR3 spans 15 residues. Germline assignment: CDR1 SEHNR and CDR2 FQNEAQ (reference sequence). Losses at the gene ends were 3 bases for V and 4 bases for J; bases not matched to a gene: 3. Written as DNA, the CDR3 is TGTGCCAGCAGCTTCCGGGACAGGGGTAATCAGCCCCAGCATTTT. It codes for CASSFRDRGNQPQHF.

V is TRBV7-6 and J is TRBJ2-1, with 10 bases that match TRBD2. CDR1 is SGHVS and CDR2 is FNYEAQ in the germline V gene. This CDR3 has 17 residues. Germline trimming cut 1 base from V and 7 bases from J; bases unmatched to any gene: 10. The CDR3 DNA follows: TGTGCCAGCAGCTTAGGAACAAGCGGGGGGGCTTCTAATGAGCAGTTCTTC. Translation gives CASSLGTSGGASNEQFF.

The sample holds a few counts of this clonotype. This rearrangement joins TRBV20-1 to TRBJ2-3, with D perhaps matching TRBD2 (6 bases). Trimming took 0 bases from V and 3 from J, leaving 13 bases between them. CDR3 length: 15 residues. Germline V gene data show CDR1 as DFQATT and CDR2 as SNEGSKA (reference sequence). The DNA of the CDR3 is TGCAGTGCTAGAGATTTGCGGGGAGGAACAGATACGCAGTATTTT. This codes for CSARDLRGGTDTQYF.

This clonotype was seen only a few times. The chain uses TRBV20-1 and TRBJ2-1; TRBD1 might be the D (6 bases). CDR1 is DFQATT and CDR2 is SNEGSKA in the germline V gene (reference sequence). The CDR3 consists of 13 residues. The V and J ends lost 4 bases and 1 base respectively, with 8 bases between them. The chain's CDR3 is CSAKGVSYNEQFF. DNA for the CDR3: TGCAGTGCTAAGGGGGTTTCCTACAATGAGCAGTTCTTC.

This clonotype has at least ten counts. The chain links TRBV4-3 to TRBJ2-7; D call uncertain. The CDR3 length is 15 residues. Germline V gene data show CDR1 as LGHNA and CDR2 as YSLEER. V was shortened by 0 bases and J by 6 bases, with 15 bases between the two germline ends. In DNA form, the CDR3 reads TGCGCCAGCAGCCAAGAGGCTAGGATAGGATCCGAGCAGTACTTC. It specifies CASSQEARIGSEQYF.

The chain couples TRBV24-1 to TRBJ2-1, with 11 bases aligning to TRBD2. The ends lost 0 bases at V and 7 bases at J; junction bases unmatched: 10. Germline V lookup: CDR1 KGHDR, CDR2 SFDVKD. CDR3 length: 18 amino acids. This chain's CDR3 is CATSDLNSGGAWRNEQFF. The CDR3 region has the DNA TGTGCCACCAGTGATTTGAATAGCGGGGGGGCCTGGAGAAATGAGCAGTTCTTC.

The DNA of the CDR3 is TGCAGTGCTAGAGTTCCAGGGATTTCCTACGAGCAGTACTTC. This gives the protein CSARVPGISYEQYF. The V and J genes are TRBV20-1 and TRBJ2-7; tentatively, D is TRBD1 (5 bases). Per the germline V gene, CDR1 is DFQATT and CDR2 is SNEGSKA (reference sequence). V was pared by 1 base and J by 1 base, with 11 bases between. This CDR3 has 14 amino acids.

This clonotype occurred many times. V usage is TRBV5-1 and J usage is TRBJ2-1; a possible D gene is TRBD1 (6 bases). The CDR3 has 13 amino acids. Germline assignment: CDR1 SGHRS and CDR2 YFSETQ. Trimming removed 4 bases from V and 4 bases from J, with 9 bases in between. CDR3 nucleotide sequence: TGCGCCAGCAGCATAGGGACATACAATGAGCAGTTCTTC. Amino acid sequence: CASSIGTYNEQFF.

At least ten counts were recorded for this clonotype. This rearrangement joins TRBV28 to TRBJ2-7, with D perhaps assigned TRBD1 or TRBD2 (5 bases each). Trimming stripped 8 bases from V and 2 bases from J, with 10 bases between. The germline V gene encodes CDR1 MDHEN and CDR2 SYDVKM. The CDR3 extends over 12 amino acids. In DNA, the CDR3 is TGTGCCAGCCGGGACGGGCCCTACGAGCAGTACTTC. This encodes CASRDGPYEQYF.

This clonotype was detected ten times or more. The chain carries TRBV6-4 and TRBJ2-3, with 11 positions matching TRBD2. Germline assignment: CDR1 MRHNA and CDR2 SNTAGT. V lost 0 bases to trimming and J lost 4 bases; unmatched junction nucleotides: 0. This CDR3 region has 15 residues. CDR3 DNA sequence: TGTGCCAGCAGTGACTCTAGCGGGGGGGCAGATACGCAGTATTTT. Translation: CASSDSSGGADTQYF.

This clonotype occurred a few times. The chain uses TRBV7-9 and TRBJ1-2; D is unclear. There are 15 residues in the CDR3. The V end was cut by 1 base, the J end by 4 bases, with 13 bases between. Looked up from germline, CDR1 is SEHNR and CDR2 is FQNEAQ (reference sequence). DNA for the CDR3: TGTGCCAGCAGCTTAGATTCCCGCGCACCCTATGGCTACACCTTC. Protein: CASSLDSRAPYGYTF.

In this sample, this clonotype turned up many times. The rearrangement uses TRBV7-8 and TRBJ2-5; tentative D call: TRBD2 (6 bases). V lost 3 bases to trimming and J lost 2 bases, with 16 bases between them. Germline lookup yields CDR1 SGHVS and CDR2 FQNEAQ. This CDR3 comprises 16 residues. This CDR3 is CASSFWGREAQETQYF. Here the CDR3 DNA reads TGTGCCAGCAGCTTCTGGGGCAGGGAGGCTCAAGAGACCCAGTACTTC.